The 14 T cell receptor beta chains given below trace back to one sample, sequenced in a study of CD8+ T cells in alopecia areata (dated by TCRdb to the late 2010s). In the paper's terms, the time point label means: 4 weeks on oral tofacitinib. The sample's treatment or condition label, decoded: oral pan-JAK inhibitor, 5-10 mg twice daily. Library preparation used the immunoSEQ multiplex PCR assay. To provide template for TCR sequencing, every sample had RNA extracted and reverse transcribed into cDNA. As stored in TCRdb, this immuneACCESS dataset retains in-frame rearrangements with V and J assigned. A fraction of the clones does not appear; measured against another copy, unresolved V genes explain less than half of the discrepancy, and the remainder lacks a known reason. A total of about 140,000 clones appear in this sample, around 87% of them only once. Roughly 13% of the sample is held by the ten biggest clonotypes.

This sample comprised CD8+ T cells sorted from blood, obtained at week 4, from a patient treated with tofacitinib. The receptor set was obtained from a human donor with alopecia areata.

The CDR3 DNA reads as TGTGCCTGGAGTGTCGTAAGCGGGAGCTCCTACAATGAGCAGTTCTTC. Translating it yields CAWSVVSGSSYNEQFF. V gene TRBV30 combines with J gene TRBJ2-1; TRBD2 aligns across 8 bases. The germline gives CDR1 GTSNPN, CDR2 SVGIG (reference sequence). The V gene end was trimmed by 0 bases and the J gene end by 0 bases; junction bases not matched to a gene: 4. This CDR3 comprises 16 residues.

This chain connects TRBV27 to TRBJ2-4; 7 positions agree with TRBD1. This CDR3 comprises 14 residues. J gave up 9 bases and V 6 bases, and 11 bases lay outside the gene matches. CDR1 is MNHEY, CDR2 SMNVEV, per germline (reference sequence). The CDR3 spells CASSLTHNRGIQYF. The CDR3 coding sequence is TGTGCCAGCAGCCTAACCCATAACAGGGGCATTCAGTACTTC.

This clone showed up just once. The gene calls are TRBV27 and TRBJ1-1; 7 bases are shared with TRBD1. The CDR3 contains 16 residues. V lost 8 bases and J lost 7; bases outside the gene matches: 19. Germline V gene lookup returns CDR1 MNHEY and CDR2 SMNVEV (reference sequence). In DNA form, the CDR3 reads TGTGCCAGCCTGATTAGATTGGGACAGCAATTAGATGAAGCTTTCTTT. This translates into CASLIRLGQQLDEAFF.

The V and J genes are TRBV29-1 and TRBJ1-5; D might be TRBD1 (6 bases). The germline gives CDR1 SQVTM, CDR2 ANQGSEA. V lost 3 bases to trimming and J lost 4 bases, with 19 bases between them. The CDR3 loop spans 16 amino acids. The DNA for the CDR3 is TGCAGCGTTGACGACGACAGTGGGGGGCTAAATCAGCCCCAGCATTTT. This encodes CSVDDDSGGLNQPQHF.

This sequence joins TRBV5-1 and TRBJ2-7; possible D gene TRBD2, 5 bases. Germline CDR1 reads SGHRS; CDR2 reads YFSETQ. This CDR3 has 13 amino acids. Trimming took off 1 base at V and 5 bases at J, with 10 bases between the two ends. The CDR3 sequence: CASSLTSGNEQYF. The DNA for the CDR3 is TGCGCCAGCAGCTTGACTAGTGGGAACGAGCAGTACTTC.

This chain joins TRBV27 and TRBJ1-1; D possibly corresponds to TRBD1 (5 bases). The CDR3 sequence is 14 residues long. Germline assignment: CDR1 MNHEY and CDR2 SMNVEV (reference sequence). The V end lost 6 bases, the J end lost 4 bases, and 15 bases lay between the germline ends. This chain's CDR3 is CASSHPFGGTEAFF. In DNA form, the CDR3 reads TGTGCCAGCAGCCACCCCTTTGGGGGCACTGAAGCTTTCTTT.

The rearrangement links TRBV29-1 to TRBJ2-7; TRBD2 aligns across 12 bases. The germline CDR1 and CDR2 sequences are SQVTM and ANQGSEA. Losses at the gene ends were 2 bases for V and 0 bases for J; bases not matched to a gene: 5. There are 16 residues in the CDR3. In DNA form, the CDR3 reads TGCAGCGTTGAATTACTAGCGGGAGGTGCCTCCTACGAGCAGTACTTC. This translates into CSVELLAGGASYEQYF.

The rearrangement uses TRBV5-1 and TRBJ2-1, with a weak D call TRBD2 (5 bases). V was trimmed by 0 bases and J by 0 bases, leaving 10 bases between them. This CDR3 is built from 16 residues. Germline-derived CDR1 and CDR2 are SGHRS and YFSETQ. The CDR3: CASSLGGAPSYNEQFF. In nucleotides, the CDR3 is TGCGCCAGCAGCTTGGGGGGAGCCCCCTCCTACAATGAGCAGTTCTTC.

This chain connects TRBV13 to TRBJ2-7; possibly TRBD2 for D (7 bases). This CDR3 has 14 residues. CDR1 is PRHDT and CDR2 is FYEKMQ in the germline V gene (reference sequence). V lost 5 bases to trimming and J lost 5 bases, with 16 bases between them. CDR3 in amino acids: CASSHRGGGNEQYF. CDR3 coding DNA: TGTGCCAGCAGCCACCGAGGGGGGGGCAACGAGCAGTACTTC.

A word on this clone: Other DNA sequences from this sample encode an identical CDR3 as well. This sequence joins TRBV29-1 and TRBJ1-6; D not certain. Germline values: CDR1 SQVTM, CDR2 ANQGSEA. Trimming left V 0 bases short and J 3 bases short, with 3 bases between. The CDR3 totals 13 residues. Written as DNA, the CDR3 is TGCAGCGTTGAAGACGGCTATAATTCACCCCTCCACTTT. It is translated as CSVEDGYNSPLHF.

V and J are TRBV18 and TRBJ2-2; D remains unclear. Trimming cost V 3 bases and J 9 bases, with 11 bases left between them. The length of the CDR3 is 13 residues. From germline, CDR1 is KGHSH and CDR2 LQKENI. In DNA, the CDR3 is TGTGCCAGCTCACCCCCGAGTATCCGGGAGCTGTTTTTT. It encodes CASSPPSIRELFF.

CDR3 residues: CASSSLPNQETQYF. As DNA, the CDR3 is TGCGCCAGCAGCTCACTCCCCAACCAAGAGACCCAGTACTTC. This sequence joins TRBV5-1 and TRBJ2-5; no clear D. This CDR3 contains 14 residues. Germline V lookup: CDR1 SGHRS, CDR2 YFSETQ. V was shortened by 3 bases and J by 0 bases, with 9 bases between the two germline ends.

The chain has TRBV27 and TRBJ2-1; D ambiguous. Germline values: CDR1 MNHEY, CDR2 SMNVEV (reference sequence). The CDR3 covers 13 residues. V was trimmed by 2 bases and J by 3 bases, leaving 5 bases between them. CDR3 amino acids: CASSLALYNEQFF. For the CDR3, the DNA is TGTGCCAGCAGTTTAGCCCTCTACAATGAGCAGTTCTTC.

The chain is built from TRBV5-1 and TRBJ2-3, with 10 bases aligning to TRBD2. CDR1 SGHRS and CDR2 YFSETQ come from the germline V gene. After removal of 5 bases from V and 3 bases from J, the junction contained 6 bases not matched to a gene. This CDR3 is built from 15 residues. The CDR3 DNA is TGCGCCAGCAGGGGGGCTAGCGGGAGTACAGATACGCAGTATTTT. This gives the protein CASRGASGSTDTQYF.